This is a list of T cell receptor beta chains from one sample in a study of CD8 T cells in ankylosing spondylitis. TCRdb called the 5' RACE reads again in MiXCR, with one record for every CDR3 protein. The sample has 250,000 to 300,000 distinct CDR3 sequences; 15% to 20% are singletons. Sequenced input: blood, either unsorted or a sorted T cell fraction (not recorded which). The receptors here all came from a male donor with ankylosing spondylitis or in good health (not recorded which). Both conserved end residues are part of each CDR3. Each record gives: V gene, J gene, D gene, clone size, CDR3 protein, CDR3 DNA. D genes are given only for firm matches. Rows may omit the clone size; those that give it use once, few, many or a size class.

>TRBV10-3|TRBJ1-1|TRBD1|many
CAIGRDSFNTEAFF
TGTGCCATCGGCCGGGACAGCTTCAACACTGAAGCTTTCTTT
>TRBV5-1|TRBJ1-1|TRBD1|NA
CASSLQGQGLNTEAFF
TGCGCCAGCAGCTTGCAAGGACAGGGTTTGAACACTGAAGCTTTCTTT
>TRBV6-5|TRBJ1-6|NA|NA
CASSLQKNNSPLHF
TGTGCCAGCAGCTTACAGAAGAATAATTCACCCCTCCACTTT
>TRBV20-1|TRBJ1-5|NA|many
CSARDRGDQPQHF
TGCAGTGCTAGAGATCGTGGCGATCAGCCCCAGCATTTT
>TRBV5-1|TRBJ1-1|NA|many
CASSAPSTTEAFF
TGCGCCAGCAGCGCCCCGTCGACCACTGAAGCTTTCTTT
>TRBV6-1|TRBJ1-6|NA|NA
CASSRFGTGDTYNSPLHF
TGTGCCAGCAGCCGATTCGGGACCGGCGACACTTATAATTCACCCCTCCACTTT
>TRBV7-6|TRBJ2-2|TRBD2|NA
CASSLIGLAGGSPNTGELFF
TGTGCCAGCAGCTTAATTGGACTAGCGGGGGGTTCACCCAACACCGGGGAGCTGTTTTTT
>TRBV2|TRBJ2-1|TRBD1|many
CASTLDRVPFF
TGTGCCAGCACCCTCGACAGGGTGCCGTTCTTC
>TRBV11-2|TRBJ2-1|NA|few
CASSLMTTGLFF
TGTGCCAGCAGCTTAATGACAACGGGCCTGTTCTTC
>TRBV28|TRBJ2-3|NA|few
CASSFYQGTDTQYF
TGTGCCAGCAGTTTTTACCAGGGGACAGATACGCAGTATTTT
>TRBV3-1|TRBJ1-5|NA|few
CASSQSGAGQPQHF
TGTGCCAGCAGCCAGTCGGGGGCCGGTCAGCCCCAGCATTTT
>TRBV20-1|TRBJ1-5|NA|few
CSAGETGNNQPQHF
TGCAGTGCTGGAGAGACAGGAAACAATCAGCCCCAGCATTTT
>TRBV20-1|TRBJ2-1|TRBD2|few
CRATRRENNEQFF
TGCAGGGCAACACGGCGGGAGAACAATGAGCAGTTCTTC
>TRBV11-3|TRBJ2-1|TRBD1|NA
CASSPRTGGDNEQFF
TGTGCCAGCAGCCCCAGGACAGGGGGAGACAATGAGCAGTTCTTC
>TRBV5-1|TRBJ2-3|TRBD1|few
CASSRDRGNRESQYF
TGCGCCAGCAGTCGGGACAGGGGCAATCGGGAATCGCAGTATTTT
>TRBV5-1|TRBJ2-1|NA|NA
CASSLAQGYNEQFF
TGCGCCAGCAGCTTGGCTCAAGGGTACAATGAGCAGTTCTTC
>TRBV7-9|TRBJ1-2|NA|NA
CASSIENYGYTF
TGTGCCAGCAGTATTGAAAACTATGGCTACACCTTC
>TRBV5-1|TRBJ2-3|NA|few
CASTIGDTQYF
TGCGCCAGCACTATTGGAGATACGCAGTATTTT
>TRBV6-5|TRBJ2-5|TRBD1|NA
CASSYVWDRRKKETQYF
TGTGCCAGCAGTTACGTATGGGACAGGCGTAAGAAAGAGACCCAGTACTTC
>TRBV27|TRBJ1-4|TRBD1|once
CASSFRSRGTNEKLFF
TGTGCCAGCAGTTTCCGTAGCAGGGGGACTAATGAAAAACTGTTTTTT
>TRBV15|TRBJ2-5|TRBD2|NA
CATSRELVSGRSQYF
TGTGCCACCAGCAGAGAATTAGTGAGCGGGAGAAGCCAGTACTTC
>TRBV24-1|TRBJ2-1|TRBD1|few
CATSDSAGTGPYNEQFF
TGTGCCACCAGTGATTCCGCCGGGACAGGGCCCTACAATGAGCAGTTCTTC
>TRBV15|TRBJ1-3|NA|few
CATSRGTGSSGNTIYF
TGTGCCACCAGCAGGGGAACAGGGTCCTCTGGAAACACCATATATTTT
>TRBV19|TRBJ2-6|NA|NA
CAGMTGRAGANVLTF
TGTGCCGGTATGACAGGGAGGGCTGGGGCCAACGTCCTGACTTTC
>TRBV10-3|TRBJ2-5|NA|NA
CAISPLTNQETQYF
TGTGCCATATCGCCATTGACGAACCAAGAGACCCAGTACTTC
>TRBV12-3/TRBV12-4|TRBJ1-1|NA|NA
CASSFWGVMNTEAFF
TGTGCCAGTAGTTTTTGGGGTGTTATGAACACTGAAGCTTTCTTT
>TRBV4-1|TRBJ1-5|NA|NA
CASSLTDPRGQPQHF
TGCGCCAGCAGCCTCACGGACCCAAGGGGGCAGCCCCAGCATTTT
>TRBV9|TRBJ2-2|NA|NA
CASSVARALGTGELFF
TGTGCCAGCAGCGTAGCCAGGGCCCTGGGGACCGGGGAGCTGTTTTTT
>TRBV11-2|TRBJ1-6|NA|few
CASRQGPSPLHF
TGTGCCAGCAGACAGGGACCCTCACCCCTCCACTTT
>TRBV20-1|TRBJ2-1|TRBD1|many
CSARADREGFNEQFF
TGCAGTGCTAGGGCTGACAGGGAAGGTTTCAATGAGCAGTTCTTC
>TRBV14|TRBJ1-3|NA|NA
CASSQDGPGPGNTIYF
TGTGCCAGCAGCCAAGACGGGCCAGGGCCTGGAAACACCATATATTTT